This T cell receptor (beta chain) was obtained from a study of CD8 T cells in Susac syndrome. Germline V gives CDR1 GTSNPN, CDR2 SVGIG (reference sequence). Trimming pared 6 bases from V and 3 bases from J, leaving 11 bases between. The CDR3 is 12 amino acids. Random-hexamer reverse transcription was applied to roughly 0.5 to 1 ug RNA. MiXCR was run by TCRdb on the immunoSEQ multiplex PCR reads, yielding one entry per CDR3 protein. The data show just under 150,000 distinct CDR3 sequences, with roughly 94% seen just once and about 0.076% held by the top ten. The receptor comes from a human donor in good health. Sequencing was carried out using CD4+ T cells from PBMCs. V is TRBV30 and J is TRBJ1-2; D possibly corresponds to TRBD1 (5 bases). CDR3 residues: CACPQGHYGYTF. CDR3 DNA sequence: TGTGCCTGCCCCCAGGGCCACTATGGCTACACCTTC.